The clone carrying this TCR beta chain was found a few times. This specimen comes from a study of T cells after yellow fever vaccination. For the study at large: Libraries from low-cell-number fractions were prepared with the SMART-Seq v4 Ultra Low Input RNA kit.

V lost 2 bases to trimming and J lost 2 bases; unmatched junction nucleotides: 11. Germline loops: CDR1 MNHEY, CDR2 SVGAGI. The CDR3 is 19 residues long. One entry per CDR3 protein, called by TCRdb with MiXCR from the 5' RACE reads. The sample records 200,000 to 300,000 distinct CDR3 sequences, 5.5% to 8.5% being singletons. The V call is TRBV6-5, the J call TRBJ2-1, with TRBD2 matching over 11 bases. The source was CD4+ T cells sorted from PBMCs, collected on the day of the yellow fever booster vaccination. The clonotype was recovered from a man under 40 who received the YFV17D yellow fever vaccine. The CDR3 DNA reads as TGTGCCAGCAGTTACCGTCGCCTAGCGGGAGGAAATACCTACAATGAGCAGTTCTTC. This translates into CASSYRRLAGGNTYNEQFF.